What follows are 7 T cell receptor beta chains derived from one specimen sequenced in a study of siplizumab effects on memory and regulatory T cells. Sequencing used immunoSEQ multiplex PCR; TCRdb keeps in-frame clones, though not all of them. This table holds more than 95,000 clones, around 94% found once. Material: non-Treg CD4+ T cells sorted from blood. The receptors derive from a human donor in good health.

The genes are TRBV7-9 and TRBJ1-3; no reliable D call. V dropped 3 bases and J dropped 1 base, with 13 bases sitting between them. The CDR3 runs to 16 residues. The germline V gene has CDR1 SEHNR and CDR2 FQNEAQ (reference sequence). The CDR3, as DNA: TGTGCCAGCAGCTTTTACAAAGACAAGTCTGGAAACACCATATATTTT. This sequence encodes CASSFYKDKSGNTIYF.

The chain links TRBV19 to TRBJ2-5, with D possibly being TRBD1 (6 bases). Germline V gene data show CDR1 as LNHDA and CDR2 as SQIVND (reference sequence). Trimming left V 5 bases short and J 5 bases short, with 12 bases between. The CDR3 extends over 13 amino acids. DNA for the CDR3: TGTGCCAGTAGTCTTACAGGGACCGAGACCCAGTACTTC. Its protein is CASSLTGTETQYF.

V gene TRBV10-3 combines with J gene TRBJ1-1, with 12 nucleotides matching TRBD1. V dropped 5 bases and J dropped 11; count of bases not matched to a gene: 12. Germline CDR1 and CDR2: ENHRY and SYGVKD. The CDR3 totals 15 residues. This chain's CDR3 is CAISPTPGQGAQAFF. The CDR3 DNA reads as TGTGCCATCAGTCCAACCCCGGGACAGGGGGCGCAGGCTTTCTTT.

The rearrangement links TRBV5-6 to TRBJ2-1; D not certain. Germline lookup yields CDR1 SGHDT and CDR2 YYEEEE. CDR3 length: 14 amino acids. Trimming pared 3 bases from V and 0 bases from J, leaving 7 bases between. CDR3 sequence: CASSSRPSYNEQFF. Here the CDR3 DNA reads TGTGCCAGCAGCTCGCGGCCCTCCTACAATGAGCAGTTCTTC.

This rearrangement joins TRBV5-1 to TRBJ1-1; D possibly corresponds to TRBD1 (6 bases). The CDR3 consists of 17 residues. Looked up from germline, CDR1 is SGHRS and CDR2 is YFSETQ. V was clipped by 3 bases and J by 1 base, with 19 bases between them. The CDR3 protein is CASSSGGGSQANTEAFF. The CDR3 DNA reads TGCGCCAGCAGCTCGGGAGGGGGGTCGCAAGCGAACACTGAAGCTTTCTTT.

This sequence joins TRBV11-2 and TRBJ1-1, with D possibly being TRBD1 (5 bases). V was shortened by 4 bases and J by 1 base, with 13 bases between the two germline ends. Germline values: CDR1 SGHAT, CDR2 FQNNGV. The CDR3 length is 15 residues. This CDR3 is CASSSTRGRNTEAFF. In DNA, the CDR3 is TGTGCCAGCAGCTCTACCCGGGGGAGGAACACTGAAGCTTTCTTT. Together with reference TRBV11-2 and TRBJ1-1, the CDR3 gives the full variable domain: EAGVAQSPRYKIIEKRQSVAFWCNPISGHATLYWYQQILGQGPKLLIQFQNNGVVDDSQLPKDRFSAERLKGVDSTLKIQPAKLEDSAVYLCASSSTRGRNTEAFFGQGTRLTVV.

The rearrangement uses TRBV4-1 and TRBJ1-1, with TRBD1 as a possible D gene (5 bases). Germline V gives CDR1 MGHRA, CDR2 YSYEKL. The CDR3 totals 14 residues. Trimming cost V 4 bases and J 6 bases, with 15 bases left between them. This CDR3 is CASSRGDGRAEAFF. The CDR3, as DNA: TGCGCCAGCAGCCGAGGGGATGGTAGAGCTGAAGCTTTCTTT.